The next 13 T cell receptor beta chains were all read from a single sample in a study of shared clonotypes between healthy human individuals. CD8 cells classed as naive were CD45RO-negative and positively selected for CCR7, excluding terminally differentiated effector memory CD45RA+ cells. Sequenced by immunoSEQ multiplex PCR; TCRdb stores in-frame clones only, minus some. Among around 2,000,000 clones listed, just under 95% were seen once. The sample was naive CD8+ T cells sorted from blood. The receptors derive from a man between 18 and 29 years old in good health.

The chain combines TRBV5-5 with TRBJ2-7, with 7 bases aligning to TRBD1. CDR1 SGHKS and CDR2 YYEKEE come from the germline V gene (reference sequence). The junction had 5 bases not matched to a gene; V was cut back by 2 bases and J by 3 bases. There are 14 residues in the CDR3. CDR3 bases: TGTGCCAGCAGCTTCACAGGGGCTTTCTACGAGCAGTACTTC. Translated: CASSFTGAFYEQYF.

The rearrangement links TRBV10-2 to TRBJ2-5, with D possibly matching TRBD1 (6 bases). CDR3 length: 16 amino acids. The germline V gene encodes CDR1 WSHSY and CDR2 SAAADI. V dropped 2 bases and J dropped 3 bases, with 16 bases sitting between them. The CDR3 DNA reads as TGCGCCAGCAGTGAGCCCAGGGGCGGTTTCGAAGAGACCCAGTACTTC. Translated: CASSEPRGGFEETQYF.

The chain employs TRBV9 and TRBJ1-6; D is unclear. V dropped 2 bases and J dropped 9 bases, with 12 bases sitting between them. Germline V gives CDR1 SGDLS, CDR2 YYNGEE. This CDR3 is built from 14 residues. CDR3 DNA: TGTGCCAGCAGCGTTGGGCAGTCGGGTTCACCCCTCCACTTT. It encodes CASSVGQSGSPLHF.

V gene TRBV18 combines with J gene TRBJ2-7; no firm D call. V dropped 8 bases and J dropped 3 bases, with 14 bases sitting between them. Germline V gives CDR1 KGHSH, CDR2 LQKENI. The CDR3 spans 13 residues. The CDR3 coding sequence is TGTGCCAGCCAGACTTATCCCGGCTACGAGCAGTACTTC. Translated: CASQTYPGYEQYF.

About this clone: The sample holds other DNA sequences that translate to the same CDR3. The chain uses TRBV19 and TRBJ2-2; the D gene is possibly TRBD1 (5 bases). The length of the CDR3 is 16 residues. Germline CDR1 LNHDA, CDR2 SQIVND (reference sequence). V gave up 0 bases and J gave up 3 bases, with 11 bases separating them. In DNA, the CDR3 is TGTGCCAGTAGTATAGACAGGGAAGGGGACACCGGGGAGCTGTTTTTT. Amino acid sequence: CASSIDREGDTGELFF. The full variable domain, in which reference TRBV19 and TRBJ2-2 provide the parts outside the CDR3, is DGGITQSPKYLFRKEGQNVTLSCEQNLNHDAMYWYRQDPGQGLRLIYYSQIVNDFQKGDIAEGYSVSREKKESFPLTVTSAQKNPTAFYLCASSIDREGDTGELFFGEGSRLTVL.

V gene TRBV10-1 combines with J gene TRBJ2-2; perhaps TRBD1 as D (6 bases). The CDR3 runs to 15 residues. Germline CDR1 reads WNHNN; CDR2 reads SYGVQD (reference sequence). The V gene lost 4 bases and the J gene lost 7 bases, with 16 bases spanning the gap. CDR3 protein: CASSVGTGIGGELFF. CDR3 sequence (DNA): TGCGCCAGCAGTGTTGGAACAGGGATTGGCGGGGAGCTGTTTTTT.

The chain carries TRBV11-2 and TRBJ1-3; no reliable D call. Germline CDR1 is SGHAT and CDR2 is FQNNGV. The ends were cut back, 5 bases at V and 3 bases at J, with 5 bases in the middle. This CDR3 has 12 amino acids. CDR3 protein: CASSQFGNTIYF. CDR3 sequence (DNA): TGTGCCAGCAGCCAATTTGGAAACACCATATATTTT.

CDR3 sequence: CASSVGGFAGYEQYF. CDR3 bases: TGTGCCAGCAGCGTGGGGGGGTTTGCGGGCTACGAGCAGTACTTC. V and J are TRBV7-2 and TRBJ2-7; TRBD2 aligns across 7 bases. CDR1 and CDR2 (germline): SGHTA, FQGNSA. This CDR3 spans 15 amino acids. Unmatched junction bases numbered 10, after V lost 5 bases and J lost 3 bases.

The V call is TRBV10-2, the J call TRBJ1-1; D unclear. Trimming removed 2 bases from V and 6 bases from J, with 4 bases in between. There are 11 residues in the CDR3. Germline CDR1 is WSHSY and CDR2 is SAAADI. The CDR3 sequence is CASSEGPEAFF. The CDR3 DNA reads TGCGCCAGCAGTGAGGGGCCTGAAGCTTTCTTT.

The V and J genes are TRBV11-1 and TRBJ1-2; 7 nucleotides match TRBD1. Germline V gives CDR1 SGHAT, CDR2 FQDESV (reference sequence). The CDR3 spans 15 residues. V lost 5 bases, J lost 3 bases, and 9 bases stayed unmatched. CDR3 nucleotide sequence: TGTGCCAGCAGCCCCATACAGGGGATTGACTATGGCTACACCTTC. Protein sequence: CASSPIQGIDYGYTF. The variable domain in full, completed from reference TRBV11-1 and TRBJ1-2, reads EAEVAQSPRYKITEKSQAVAFWCDPISGHATLYWYRQILGQGPELLVQFQDESVVDDSQLPKDRFSAERLKGVDSTLKIQPAELGDSAMYLCASSPIQGIDYGYTFGSGTRLTVV.

CDR3: CASTDEGAGQPQHF. In DNA form, the CDR3 reads TGTGCCAGTACCGATGAGGGGGCGGGTCAGCCCCAGCATTTT. V is TRBV19 and J is TRBJ1-5, with 7 nucleotides matching TRBD1. The germline V gene encodes CDR1 LNHDA and CDR2 SQIVND (reference sequence). The V gene end was trimmed by 7 bases and the J gene end by 6 bases; junction bases not matched to a gene: 9. This CDR3 spans 14 amino acids.

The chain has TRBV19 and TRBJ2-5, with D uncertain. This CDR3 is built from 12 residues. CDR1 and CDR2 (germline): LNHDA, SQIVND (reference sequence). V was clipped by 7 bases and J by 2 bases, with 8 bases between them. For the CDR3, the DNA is TGTGCCAGTACTAGTGCTCAAGAGACCCAGTACTTC. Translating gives CASTSAQETQYF.

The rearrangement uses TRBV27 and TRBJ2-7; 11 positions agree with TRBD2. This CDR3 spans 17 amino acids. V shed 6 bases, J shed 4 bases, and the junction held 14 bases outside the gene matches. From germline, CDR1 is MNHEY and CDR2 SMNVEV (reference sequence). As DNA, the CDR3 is TGTGCCAGCAGCATGGGGGGCCCGGGACTAGCGGTATACGAGCAGTACTTC. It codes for CASSMGGPGLAVYEQYF.